This T cell receptor (beta chain) was retrieved from a study of CD4 T cells in relation to SARS-CoV-2 and coronaviruses (dated by TCRdb to 2020 to 2023). Background on the whole study: In the ViraFEST assay, PBMCs were grown with antigen for roughly 10 days, and TCR beta CDR3s were then sequenced to identify antigen-specific clonal expansions. An HIV-1 Nef peptide pool or a culture without peptide was used as the negative reference condition. The study assessed, at the TCR clonotype level, memory CD4+ T cell crossreactivity between SARS-CoV-2 and common cold coronavirus spike proteins. For other donors in the study, expansion assays were sequenced with a different, Illumina-based TCR-beta assay. Using patient-derived lymphoblastoid cell lines, the shared crossreactive spike epitopes were mapped to their HLA restriction. The Adaptive Biotechnologies TCR-sequencing kit was used to sequence samples from a few pre-COVID donors and the naive versus memory experiments, whereas other data were Illumina-based. General conclusions and limits of the study: Approximately 69% of donors had memory CD4+ clonotypes that crossrecognized SARS-CoV-2 and at least one common cold coronavirus spike. Small numbers of patients and of tested TCRs were a limitation of the study. Crossreactivity analysis centred on spike protein, so crossreactivity against other viral proteins was not assessed. Compared with monoreactive clones, crossreactive clones had significantly weaker SARS-CoV-2-driven expansion, a result consistent with antigenic imprinting. Pre-pandemic and post-infection samples were not both contributed by any donor, so tracing of the source of pre-existing responses was limited.

CD4+ T cells from unexposed donors were collected before the COVID-19 pandemic (2011-2018). After less than 13 days of culture, CD4+ T cells were isolated with the EasySep CD4+ T cell isolation kit. As cell number allowed, CD4+ T cells from unexposed donors were tested for reactivity to SARS-CoV-2 S and N and to four common cold coronavirus spike pools. PBMCs were cultured at a few million per well in IMDM supplemented with around 5% human AB serum and about 9.6 IU/ml IL-2. Half of the culture medium was replaced with fresh IL-2-containing medium on days 3 and 7. In general, every peptide culture condition was set up in three replicate wells. Leukapheresis product for the unexposed donors was purchased commercially. PBMCs were isolated from leukapheresis product or whole blood by Ficoll-Paque PLUS gradient centrifugation. The PBMCs went either fresh into the expansion assay or into cryopreservation at -140 degrees C. The QIAamp Micro DNA Kit was used to extract genomic DNA from the CD4+ T cells.

Library method: the immunoSEQ multiplex PCR assay. The original pipeline was this. Preprocessing removed nonproductive sequences and CDR3s not starting with C, not ending with F or W, or shorter than 7 amino acids. The MANAFEST web app identified antigen-specific clonotypes based on expansion compared with the reference and other culture wells. To be counted as positive, a clone had to show significant expansion compared with the reference culture, at an FDR below 0.05, in 2 of 3 replicate wells. For a clone to be considered positive, significant expansion relative to all other tandem wells and an odds ratio above 5 were also required. After three terminal residues were trimmed from each end, CDR3 homology was quantified as pairwise Levenshtein distance using the stringdist R package. Entries here come from immuneACCESS through TCRdb and include only in-frame sequences with V and J called. Some clones fail to appear in such tables; in the studies checked, an unresolved V gene covers under half of the shortfall, and the cause of the remainder is unknown. V, J and clone size reflect that table, while D and trimming were determined from the DNA. The sample data list around 11,000 clones, and less than 80% of these were observed just once. The ten biggest clones cover more than 15% of the sample.

Regarding this clone: The antigen this receptor binds is unknown. There are no base qualities to consult, and no much larger clone falls within one base.

The CDR3 holds 13 amino acids from the cysteine to the phenylalanine. This entry keeps only the CDR3 DNA: 39 bases, framed from base 1. Trimming removed 8 bases from V and 8 bases from J, leaving 15 bases between the germline ends. The chain couples TRBV23-1 to TRBJ1-4, with no confident D gene call. TRBV23-1 is labeled an ORF, and its function is uncertain. Input material: CD4+ T cells from PBMCs, cultured in vitro. This TCR came from a human donor in good health. The CDR3 reads CASERTRPEKLFF. In nucleotides, the sequence is TGCGCCAGCGAACGCACCAGGCCCGAAAAACTGTTTTTT.